Presented here are 9 T cell receptor beta chains from one specimen sequenced in a study of identical twins. TCRdb reprocessed the 5' RACE reads with MiXCR, giving one entry per CDR3 protein. The sample records a few hundred thousand distinct CDR3 sequences, roughly an eighth being singletons. This sample also appeared in a second study, on yellow fever vaccine responses in identical twins.

Sequenced material: CD4+ T cells sorted from blood. The receptors come from a woman in her late teens or twenties in good health.

This sequence joins TRBV7-2 and TRBJ2-3; 13 nucleotides line up with TRBD2. The CDR3 is 17 amino acids. Trimming took 5 bases from V and 2 from J; bases not matched to a gene: 7. Germline CDR1 and CDR2: SGHTA and FQGNSA. As DNA, the CDR3 is TGTGCCAGCAGCCTCTCCACTAGCGGGAGGGCCACAGATACGCAGTATTTT. Its protein is CASSLSTSGRATDTQYF.

Only a few counts were recorded for this clonotype. The chain links TRBV10-3 to TRBJ2-3; TRBD1 matches at 7 bases. V trimming: 11 bases; J trimming: 1 base; junction bases outside the gene matches: 6. The CDR3 sequence is 13 residues long. Germline assignment: CDR1 ENHRY and CDR2 SYGVKD. The DNA for the CDR3 is TGTGCCGCACAAGGACAGGGCACAGATACGCAGTATTTT. Amino acid sequence: CAAQGQGTDTQYF.

This clonotype showed up just a few times. The V and J genes are TRBV6-5 and TRBJ2-5, with D maybe TRBD1 (6 bases). CDR1 is MNHEY, CDR2 SVGAGI, per germline. The germline V and J ends were trimmed by 4 bases and 4 bases, with 19 bases remaining between them. The CDR3 has 16 residues. In nucleotides, the CDR3 is TGTGCCAGCAGTTCCAGTCAGGGGTTAGGGGGAGAGACCCAGTACTTC. As protein: CASSSSQGLGGETQYF.

The chain is built from TRBV5-1 and TRBJ2-5; 11 bases line up with TRBD1. The CDR3 sequence is 14 residues long. Per germline, CDR1 SGHRS and CDR2 YFSETQ. Germline trimming cut 8 bases from V and 5 bases from J; bases unmatched to any gene: 8. The CDR3 is CASQGQGALETQYF. The CDR3 nucleotides read TGCGCCAGTCAAGGACAGGGGGCTTTGGAGACCCAGTACTTC.

This clonotype was seen only a few times. The J gene is TRBJ2-7, the V gene TRBV5-1, with 9 positions matching TRBD1. J lost 6 bases, V lost 4 bases, and 8 bases had no gene match. CDR1 SGHRS and CDR2 YFSETQ come from the germline V gene. There are 14 residues in the CDR3. The DNA of the CDR3 is TGCGCCAGCAGCAGTGGGACAGGGCTTAGCGAGCAGTACTTC. Translation: CASSSGTGLSEQYF.

This clonotype was counted only a few times. This sequence joins TRBV27 and TRBJ2-3; D possibly matches TRBD1 or TRBD2 (5 bases each). Per the germline V gene, CDR1 is MNHEY and CDR2 is SMNVEV (reference sequence). The CDR3 loop spans 12 amino acids. V dropped 3 bases and J dropped 8 bases, with 9 bases sitting between them. The CDR3 region is CASSLERGTQYF. The CDR3 DNA is TGTGCCAGCAGTTTGGAGAGGGGTACGCAGTATTTT.

This clonotype appeared a few times. V and J are TRBV12-3 or TRBV12-4 and TRBJ2-3; TRBD1 is a possible D gene (6 bases). With 6 bases removed from V and 4 bases from J, the gap between germline ends came to 8 bases. The CDR3 has 12 residues. The CDR3 DNA sequence: TGTGCCAGCAGCCGGACAGCAGATACGCAGTATTTT. Encoded protein: CASSRTADTQYF.

This clonotype has more than one count but fewer than ten. This sequence joins TRBV5-1 and TRBJ1-1; D perhaps matches TRBD1 (5 bases). V gave up 4 bases and J gave up 4 bases, with 14 bases separating them. The CDR3 is made up of 14 amino acids. The germline V gene has CDR1 SGHRS and CDR2 YFSETQ. CDR3 residues: CASSTGRGITEAFF. CDR3 nucleotide sequence: TGCGCCAGCAGCACAGGTCGGGGGATCACTGAAGCTTTCTTT.

This clonotype occurred many times. This chain uses TRBV6-6 with TRBJ1-2; D is possibly TRBD1 (6 bases). The germline V gene has CDR1 MNHNY and CDR2 SVGAGI (reference sequence). The CDR3 has 12 amino acids. The germline V and J ends were trimmed by 6 bases and 4 bases, with 9 bases remaining between them. This CDR3 reads CASRNRVYGYTF. The CDR3 nucleotides read TGTGCCAGCAGGAACAGGGTCTATGGCTACACCTTC.